The subject of this entry is one TCR beta chain. The record originates from a study of blood T cell repertoires in COVID-19. Recruited during active infection, patients (from Seattle) were subsequently followed longitudinally. Per the germline V gene, CDR1 is ENHRY and CDR2 is SYGVKD. The CDR3 sequence is 15 residues long. V was pared by 9 bases and J by 4 bases, with 18 bases between. How the authors handled the data: Cell counts per sample came from amplifying reference gene primers. Clones were sequenced by immunoSEQ multiplex PCR, and TCRdb holds only the in-frame ones, with some missing. The V and J calls and clone size were taken over from that table, and D and trimming were inferred from the DNA. The table lists some 220,000 clones, 65% to 90% of them singletons.

The J gene is TRBJ2-2, the V gene TRBV10-3; a possible D gene is TRBD1 (8 bases). The TCR comes from a man aged 45 to 65 with COVID-19, enrolled during active disease. The source material was peripheral blood. The CDR3 sequence is CAITGGDRGTGELFF. Written as DNA, the CDR3 is TGTGCCATAACAGGGGGGGATCGTGGCACCGGGGAGCTGTTTTTT.